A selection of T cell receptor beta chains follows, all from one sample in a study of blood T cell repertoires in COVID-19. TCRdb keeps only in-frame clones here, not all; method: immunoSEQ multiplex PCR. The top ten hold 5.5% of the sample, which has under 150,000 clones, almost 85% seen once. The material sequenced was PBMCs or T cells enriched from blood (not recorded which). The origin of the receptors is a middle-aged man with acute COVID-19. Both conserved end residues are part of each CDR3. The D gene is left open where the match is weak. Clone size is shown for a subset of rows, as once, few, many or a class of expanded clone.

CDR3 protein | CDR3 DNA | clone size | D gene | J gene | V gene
CASSHAWLAGEDEQFF | TGTGCCAGCTCCCACGCGTGGCTAGCGGGAGAGGATGAGCAGTTCTTC | - | TRBD2 | TRBJ2-1 | TRBV18
CASSQDGQGINEQYF | TGCGCCAGCAGCCAAGATGGCCAGGGAATCAACGAGCAGTACTTC | - | - | TRBJ2-7 | TRBV4-3
CASSSNSPLHF | TGTGCCAGCAGTTCAAATTCACCCCTCCACTTT | - | - | TRBJ1-6 | TRBV28
CASSPQIAPNEQFF | TGTGCCAGCAGCCCCCAAATAGCCCCGAATGAGCAGTTCTTC | - | - | TRBJ2-1 | TRBV3-1/TRBV3-2
CASSRSGTSGSQQETQYF | TGTGCCAGCAGTCGATCCGGGACTAGCGGGAGTCAACAAGAGACCCAGTACTTC | - | TRBD2 | TRBJ2-5 | TRBV2
CATSDPNPPGLVRFQQYF | TGTGCCACCAGTGATCCGAACCCCCCGGGACTAGTGAGGTTTCAGCAGTACTTC | few | TRBD2 | TRBJ2-7 | TRBV24-1
CASSLGRTGVDEQFF | TGTGCCAGCAGCTTAGGGCGGACAGGGGTGGATGAGCAGTTCTTC | - | TRBD1 | TRBJ2-1 | TRBV7-6
CASSARPGQGIYTNEKLFF | TGTGCCAGCAGCGCCCGCCCGGGACAGGGGATATATACTAATGAAAAACTGTTTTTT | - | TRBD1 | TRBJ1-4 | TRBV3-1/TRBV3-2
CASSYSTGGANVLTF | TGTGCCAGCAGTTACTCGACAGGTGGGGCCAACGTCCTGACTTTC | - | - | TRBJ2-6 | TRBV6-5
CASSLGQGDVAFF | TGTGCCAGCAGCTTGGGACAGGGGGATGTCGCTTTCTTT | - | TRBD1 | TRBJ1-1 | TRBV7-2
CASSLAGTLYNEQFF | TGCGCCAGCAGCTTGGCAGGAACGCTTTACAATGAGCAGTTCTTC | - | - | TRBJ2-1 | TRBV5-1
CATREQDTGELFF | TGTGCCACCCGGGAGCAGGACACCGGGGAGCTGTTTTTT | - | - | TRBJ2-2 | TRBV18
CASSIGSGGADTQYF | TGTGCCAGTAGTATCGGGAGCGGGGGGGCAGATACGCAGTATTTT | - | TRBD2 | TRBJ2-3 | TRBV19
CASSLAYRDISNSPLHF | TGTGCCAGCAGCTTAGCCTACCGGGACATTAGTAATTCACCCCTCCACTTT | - | - | TRBJ1-6 | TRBV11-2
CASSRQGLYGYTF | TGTGCCAGCAGCCGACAGGGACTCTATGGCTACACCTTC | once | TRBD1 | TRBJ1-2 | TRBV6-5
CASRDLLAGGRGTQYF | TGTGCCAGCAGAGACCTACTAGCGGGAGGGCGCGGGACCCAGTACTTC | once | TRBD2 | TRBJ2-5 | TRBV2
CASSRDRAYEQYF | TGCGCCAGCAGTCGGGACAGAGCCTACGAGCAGTACTTC | - | TRBD1 | TRBJ2-7 | TRBV10-1
CATSRDVRDWQEQFF | TGTGCCACCAGCAGAGATGTGCGGGATTGGCAGGAGCAGTTCTTC | - | - | TRBJ2-1 | TRBV15
CASSERSRSKTDTQYF | TGTGCCAGCAGTGAACGATCTAGGAGCAAAACAGATACGCAGTATTTT | - | - | TRBJ2-3 | TRBV6-1
CAYGQGGNNEKLFF | TGTGCCTATGGACAGGGGGGAAATAATGAAAAACTGTTTTTT | few | TRBD1 | TRBJ1-4 | TRBV30
CSVELGQGQITGELFF | TGCAGCGTTGAACTCGGACAGGGCCAAATCACCGGGGAGCTGTTTTTT | - | TRBD1 | TRBJ2-2 | TRBV29-1
CASSGSSTDTQYF | TGTGCCAGTAGCGGATCTAGCACAGATACGCAGTATTTT | - | - | TRBJ2-3 | TRBV28
CASSLRSTGTGDYEQYF | TGTGCCAGCAGCCTGAGATCCACCGGGACAGGGGACTACGAGCAGTACTTC | once | TRBD1 | TRBJ2-7 | TRBV5-5
CASRQGASNGYTF | TGTGCCAGCAGACAGGGGGCAAGCAATGGCTACACCTTC | - | TRBD1 | TRBJ1-2 | TRBV6-5
CASSTLSRPQHF | TGTGCCAGCAGTACGCTGAGTAGGCCCCAGCATTTT | - | - | TRBJ1-5 | TRBV28
CASSSFSGLAGEGEQFF | TGTGCCAGCAGCTCATTTTCCGGACTAGCGGGAGAGGGTGAGCAGTTCTTC | - | TRBD2 | TRBJ2-1 | TRBV11-2
CASSPSQVAGELFF | TGTGCCAGCAGCCCCTCACAGGTTGCCGGGGAGCTGTTTTTT | - | - | TRBJ2-2 | TRBV7-8
CATSRDTSHSYEQYF | TGTGCCACCAGCAGAGACACGAGTCATTCCTACGAGCAGTACTTC | few | - | TRBJ2-7 | TRBV15
CASSIGASYSNQPQHF | TGTGCCAGTAGTATAGGGGCAAGTTATAGCAATCAGCCCCAGCATTTT | - | - | TRBJ1-5 | TRBV19
CASTTRETYNEQFF | TGTGCCAGCACCACTAGAGAAACCTACAATGAGCAGTTCTTC | - | - | TRBJ2-1 | TRBV2
CASTTERTMNTEAFF | TGTGCCAGCACTACGGAGCGTACGATGAACACTGAAGCTTTCTTT | - | - | TRBJ1-1 | TRBV2
CASSHLDRVGYNEQFF | TGCGCCAGCAGCCACCTAGACAGGGTAGGCTACAATGAGCAGTTCTTC | - | TRBD1 | TRBJ2-1 | TRBV4-1
CASSLEGALYEQYF | TGTGCCAGCAGCTTGGAGGGGGCGCTTTACGAGCAGTACTTC | - | TRBD1 | TRBJ2-7 | TRBV5-5
CATSVGGNNEQFF | TGTGCCACCTCGGTTGGCGGGAACAATGAGCAGTTCTTC | few | - | TRBJ2-1 | TRBV24-1
CASSQTSGPEEQYF | TGTGCCAGCAGCCAGACTAGCGGGCCAGAGGAGCAGTACTTC | - | TRBD2 | TRBJ2-7 | TRBV3-1/TRBV3-2
CASRRSRRGPNEQYF | TGTGCCAGCAGACGTTCAAGAAGGGGGCCAAACGAGCAGTACTTC | - | TRBD1 | TRBJ2-7 | TRBV6-5
CASSSGAYTGELFF | TGCGCCAGCAGCTCAGGGGCCTACACCGGGGAGCTGTTTTTT | - | - | TRBJ2-2 | TRBV5-1
CASSLQGRSSGELFF | TGTGCCAGCAGCCTACAGGGTAGAAGTTCCGGGGAGCTGTTTTTT | - | - | TRBJ2-2 | TRBV2
CASSQEVQDRGRKTEAFF | TGTGCCAGCAGCCAAGAAGTCCAGGACAGGGGCCGGAAAACTGAAGCTTTCTTT | - | TRBD1 | TRBJ1-1 | TRBV3-1/TRBV3-2
CASSPRTSTNGELFF | TGTGCCAGCAGCCCTAGGACTAGCACGAACGGGGAGCTGTTTTTT | - | TRBD2 | TRBJ2-2 | TRBV11-3